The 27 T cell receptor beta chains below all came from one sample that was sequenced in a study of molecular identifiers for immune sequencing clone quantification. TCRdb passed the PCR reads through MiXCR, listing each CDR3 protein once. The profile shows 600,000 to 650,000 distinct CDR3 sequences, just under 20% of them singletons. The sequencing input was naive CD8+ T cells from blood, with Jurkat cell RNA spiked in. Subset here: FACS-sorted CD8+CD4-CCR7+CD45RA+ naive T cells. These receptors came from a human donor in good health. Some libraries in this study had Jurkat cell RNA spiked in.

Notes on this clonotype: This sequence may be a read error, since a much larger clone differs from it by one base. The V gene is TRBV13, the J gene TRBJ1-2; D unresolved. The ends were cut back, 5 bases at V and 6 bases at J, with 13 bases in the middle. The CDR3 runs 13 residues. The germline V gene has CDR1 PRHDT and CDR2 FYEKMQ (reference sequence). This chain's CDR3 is CASSVAHMDGYTF. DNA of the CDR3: TGTGCCAGCAGCGTCGCCCACATGGATGGCTACACCTTC.

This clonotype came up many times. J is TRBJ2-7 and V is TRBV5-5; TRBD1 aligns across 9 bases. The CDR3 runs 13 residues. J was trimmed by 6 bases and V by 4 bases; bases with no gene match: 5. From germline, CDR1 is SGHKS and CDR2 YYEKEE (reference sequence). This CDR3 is CASSVRTGAEQYF. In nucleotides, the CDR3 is TGTGCCAGCAGCGTGAGGACAGGGGCCGAGCAGTACTTC.

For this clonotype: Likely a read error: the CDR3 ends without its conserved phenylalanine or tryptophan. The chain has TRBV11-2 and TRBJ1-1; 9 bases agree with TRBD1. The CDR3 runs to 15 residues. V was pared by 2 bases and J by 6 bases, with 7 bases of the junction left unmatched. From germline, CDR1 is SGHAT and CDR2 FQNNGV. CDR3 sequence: CASSLTGTGMPEAFL. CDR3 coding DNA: TGTGCCAGCAGCTTAACCGGGACAGGGATGCCTGAAGCTTTCCTC.

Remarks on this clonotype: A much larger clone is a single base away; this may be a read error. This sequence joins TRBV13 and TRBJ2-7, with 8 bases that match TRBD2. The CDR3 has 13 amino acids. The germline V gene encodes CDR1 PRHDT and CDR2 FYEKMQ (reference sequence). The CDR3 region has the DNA TGTGCCAGCAGCTTAACGGGAGGGGAAGAGCAGCACTTC. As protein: CASSLTGGEEQHF.

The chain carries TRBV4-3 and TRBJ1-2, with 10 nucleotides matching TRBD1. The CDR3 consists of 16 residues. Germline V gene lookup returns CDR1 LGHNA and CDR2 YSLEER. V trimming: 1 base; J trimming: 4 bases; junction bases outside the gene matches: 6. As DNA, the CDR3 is TGCGCCAGCAGCCAAGGACCCGGGACAGGGGCCTATGGCTACACCTTC. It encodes CASSQGPGTGAYGYTF.

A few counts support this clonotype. DNA of the CDR3: TGTGCCAGCAGCCCCCGGACAGGCCCTGTTAGCAATGAGCAGTTCTTC. Amino acid sequence: CASSPRTGPVSNEQFF. The chain is built from TRBV14 and TRBJ2-1; TRBD1 matches at 7 bases. Germline V gene sequence: CDR1 SGHDN, CDR2 FVKESK. The CDR3 has 16 residues. V shed 4 bases, J shed 6 bases, and the junction held 12 bases outside the gene matches.

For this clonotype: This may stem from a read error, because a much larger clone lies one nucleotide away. Here the CDR3 DNA reads TGCGCCAGCAGCCAACAAACCCGGGCCACGGACGCTGAAGCTTTCTTT. Its translation: CASSQQTRATDAEAFF. This rearrangement joins TRBV4-1 to TRBJ1-1; the D is unclear. The germline V gene has CDR1 MGHRA and CDR2 YSYEKL. The V and J ends lost 2 bases and 6 bases respectively, with 19 bases between them. CDR3 length equals 16 residues.

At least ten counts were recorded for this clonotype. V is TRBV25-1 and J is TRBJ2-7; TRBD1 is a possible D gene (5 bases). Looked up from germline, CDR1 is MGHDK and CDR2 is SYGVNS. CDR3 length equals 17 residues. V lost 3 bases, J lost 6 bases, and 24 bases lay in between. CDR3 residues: CASSEARTSAKGGEQYF. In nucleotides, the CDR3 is TGTGCCAGCAGTGAGGCTAGGACATCCGCCAAAGGTGGCGAGCAGTACTTC.

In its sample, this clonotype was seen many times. CDR3 sequence (DNA): TGCGCCAGCAGCTTCATGACAGGGCCGGACACTGAAGCTTTCTTT. Translating it yields CASSFMTGPDTEAFF. J is TRBJ1-1 and V is TRBV5-1, with 7 positions matching TRBD1. The ends lost 2 bases at V and 3 bases at J; junction bases unmatched: 7. Germline CDR1 reads SGHRS; CDR2 reads YFSETQ. The CDR3 covers 15 residues.

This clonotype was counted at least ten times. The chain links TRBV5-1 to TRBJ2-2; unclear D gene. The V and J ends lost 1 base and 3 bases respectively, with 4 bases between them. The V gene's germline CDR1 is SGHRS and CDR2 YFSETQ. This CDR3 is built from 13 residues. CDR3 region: CASSLWDTGELFF. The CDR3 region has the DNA TGCGCCAGCAGCTTGTGGGACACCGGGGAGCTGTTTTTT. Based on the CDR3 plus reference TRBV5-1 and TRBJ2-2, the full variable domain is KAGVTQTPRYLIKTRGQQVTLSCSPISGHRSVSWYQQTPGQGLQFLFEYFSETQRNKGNFPGRFSGRQFSNSRSEMNVSTLELGDSALYLCASSLWDTGELFFGEGSRLTVL.

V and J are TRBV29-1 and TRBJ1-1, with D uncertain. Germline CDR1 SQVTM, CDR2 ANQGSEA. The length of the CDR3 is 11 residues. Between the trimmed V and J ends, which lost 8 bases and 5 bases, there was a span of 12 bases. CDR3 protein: CSPRVGTEAFF. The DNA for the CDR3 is TGCAGCCCGAGGGTCGGAACTGAAGCTTTCTTT. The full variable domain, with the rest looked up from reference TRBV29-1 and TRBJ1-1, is SAVISQKPSRDICQRGTSLTIQCQVDSQVTMMFWYRQQPGQSLTLIATANQGSEATYESGFVIDKFPISRPNLTFSTLTVSNMSPEDSSIYLCSPRVGTEAFFGQGTRLTVV.

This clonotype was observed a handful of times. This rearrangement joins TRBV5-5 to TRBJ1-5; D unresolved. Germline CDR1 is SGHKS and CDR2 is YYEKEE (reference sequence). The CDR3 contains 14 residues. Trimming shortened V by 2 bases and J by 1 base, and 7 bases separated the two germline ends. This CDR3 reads CASSFSGSNQPQHF. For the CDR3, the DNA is TGTGCCAGCAGCTTTTCGGGCAGCAATCAGCCCCAGCATTTT. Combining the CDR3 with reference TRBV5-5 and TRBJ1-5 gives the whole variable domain DAGVTQSPTHLIKTRGQQVTLRCSPISGHKSVSWYQQVLGQGPQFIFQYYEKEERGRGNFPDRFSARQFPNYSSELNVNALLLGDSALYLCASSFSGSNQPQHFGDGTRLSIL.

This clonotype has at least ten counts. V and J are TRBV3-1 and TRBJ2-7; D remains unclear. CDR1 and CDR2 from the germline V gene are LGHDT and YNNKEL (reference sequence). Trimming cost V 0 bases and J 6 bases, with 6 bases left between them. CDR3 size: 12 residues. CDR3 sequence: CASSQEPREQYF. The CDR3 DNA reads TGTGCCAGCAGCCAAGAGCCCCGCGAGCAGTACTTC.

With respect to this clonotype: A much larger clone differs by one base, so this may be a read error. This chain's CDR3 is CARGTGDYEQYF. In DNA form, the CDR3 reads TGTGCCCGCGGGACAGGGGACTACGAGCAGTACTTC. The chain has TRBV3-1 and TRBJ2-7, with 10 bases identical to TRBD1. The germline gives CDR1 LGHDT, CDR2 YNNKEL (reference sequence). This CDR3 is built from 12 residues. V shed 11 bases, J shed 3 bases, and the junction held 4 bases outside the gene matches.

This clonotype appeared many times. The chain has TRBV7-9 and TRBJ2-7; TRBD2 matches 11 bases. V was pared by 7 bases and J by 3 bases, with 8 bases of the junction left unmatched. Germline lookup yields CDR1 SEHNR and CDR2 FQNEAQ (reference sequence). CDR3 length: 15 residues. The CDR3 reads CASTFTTSGNYEQYF. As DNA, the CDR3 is TGTGCCAGCACCTTTACGACTAGCGGGAACTACGAGCAGTACTTC.

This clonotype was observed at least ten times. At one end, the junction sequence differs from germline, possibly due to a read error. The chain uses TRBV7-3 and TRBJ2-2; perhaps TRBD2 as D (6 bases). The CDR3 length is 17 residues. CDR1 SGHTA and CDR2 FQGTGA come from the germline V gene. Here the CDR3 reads CASSLTSAGLYTGELFF. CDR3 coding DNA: TGTGCCAGCAGCTTAACGTCCGCGGGACTGTACACTGGGGAGCTGTTTTTT.

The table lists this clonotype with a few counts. The CDR3 bases are TGTGCCAGCAGCTCAACCTGGACTAGCGGAGACAATGAGCAGTTCTTC. Protein sequence: CASSSTWTSGDNEQFF. The chain recombines TRBV6-2 or TRBV6-3 with TRBJ2-1, with TRBD2 identical over 10 bases. Trimming took 6 bases from V and 5 from J; bases not matched to a gene: 10. The CDR3 spans 16 residues. Germline CDR1 reads MNHEY; CDR2 reads SVGEGT.

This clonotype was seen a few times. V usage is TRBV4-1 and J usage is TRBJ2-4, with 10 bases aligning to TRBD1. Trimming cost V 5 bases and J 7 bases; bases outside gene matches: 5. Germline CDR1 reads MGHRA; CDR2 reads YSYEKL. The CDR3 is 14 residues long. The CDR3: CASSSGTGDNIQYF. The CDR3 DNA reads TGCGCCAGCAGCTCCGGGACAGGGGATAACATTCAGTACTTC.

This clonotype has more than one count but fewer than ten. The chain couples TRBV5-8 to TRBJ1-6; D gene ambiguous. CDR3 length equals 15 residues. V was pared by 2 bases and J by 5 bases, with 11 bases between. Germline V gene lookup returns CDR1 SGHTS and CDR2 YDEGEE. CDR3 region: CASSFGMDHNSPLHF. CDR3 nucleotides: TGTGCCAGCAGCTTCGGAATGGATCATAATTCACCCCTCCACTTT. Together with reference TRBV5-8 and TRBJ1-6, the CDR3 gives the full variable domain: EAGVTQSPTHLIKTRGQQATLRCSPISGHTSVYWYQQALGLGLQFLLWYDEGEERNRGNFPPRFSGRQFPNYSSELNVNALELEDSALYLCASSFGMDHNSPLHFGNGTRLTVT.

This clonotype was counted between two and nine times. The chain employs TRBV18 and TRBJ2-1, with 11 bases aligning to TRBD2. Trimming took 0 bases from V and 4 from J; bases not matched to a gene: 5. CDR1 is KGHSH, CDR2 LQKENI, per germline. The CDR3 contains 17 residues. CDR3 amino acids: CASSPPLAGGPYNEQFF. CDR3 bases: TGTGCCAGCTCACCACCGCTAGCGGGGGGACCATACAATGAGCAGTTCTTC. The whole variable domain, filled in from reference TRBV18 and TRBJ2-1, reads NAGVMQNPRHLVRRRGQEARLRCSPMKGHSHVYWYRQLPEEGLKFMVYLQKENIIDESGMPKERFSAEFPKEGPSILRIQQVVRGDSAAYFCASSPPLAGGPYNEQFFGPGTRLTVL.

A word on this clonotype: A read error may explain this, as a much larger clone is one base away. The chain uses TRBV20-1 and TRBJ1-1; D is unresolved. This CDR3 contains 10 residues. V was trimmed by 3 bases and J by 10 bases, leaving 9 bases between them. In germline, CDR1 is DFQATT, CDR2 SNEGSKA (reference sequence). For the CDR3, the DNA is TGCAGTGCTAGTAGAGCTGGAGCTTTCTTT. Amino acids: CSASRAGAFF.

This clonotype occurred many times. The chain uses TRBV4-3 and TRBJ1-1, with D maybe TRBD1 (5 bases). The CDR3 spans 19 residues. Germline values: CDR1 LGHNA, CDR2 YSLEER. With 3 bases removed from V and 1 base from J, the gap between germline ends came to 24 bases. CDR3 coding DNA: TGCGCCAGCAGCCACCCCCCACATCTTGCAGGACATCCGAACACTGAAGCTTTCTTT. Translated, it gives CASSHPPHLAGHPNTEAFF.

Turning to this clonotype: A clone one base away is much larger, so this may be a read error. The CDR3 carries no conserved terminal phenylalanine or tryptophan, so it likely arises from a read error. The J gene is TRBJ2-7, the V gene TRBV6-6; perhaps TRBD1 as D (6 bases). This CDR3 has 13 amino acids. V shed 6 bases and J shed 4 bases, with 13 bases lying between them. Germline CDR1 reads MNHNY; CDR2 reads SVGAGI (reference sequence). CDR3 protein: CASRTGQEYEQYS. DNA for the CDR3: TGTGCCAGCAGAACAGGGCAGGAGTACGAGCAGTACTCC.

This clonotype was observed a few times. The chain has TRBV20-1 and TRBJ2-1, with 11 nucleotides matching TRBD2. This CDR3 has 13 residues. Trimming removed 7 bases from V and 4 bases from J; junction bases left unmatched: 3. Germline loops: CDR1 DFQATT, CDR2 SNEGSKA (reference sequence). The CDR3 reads CSGRLAGYNEQFF. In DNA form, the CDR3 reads TGCAGTGGACGACTAGCGGGGTACAATGAGCAGTTCTTC.

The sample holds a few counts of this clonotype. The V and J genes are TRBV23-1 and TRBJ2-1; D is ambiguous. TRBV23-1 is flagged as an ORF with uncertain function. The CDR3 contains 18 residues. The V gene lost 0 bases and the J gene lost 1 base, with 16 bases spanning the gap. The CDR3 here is CASSQSSPPHISYNEQFF. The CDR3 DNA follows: TGCGCCAGCAGTCAATCATCCCCACCCCATATATCCTACAATGAGCAGTTCTTC.

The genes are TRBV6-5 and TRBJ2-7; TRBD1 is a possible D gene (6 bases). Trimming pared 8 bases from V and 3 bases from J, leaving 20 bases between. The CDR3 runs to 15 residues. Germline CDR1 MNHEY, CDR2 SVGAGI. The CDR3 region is CASGPDKSRGYEQYF. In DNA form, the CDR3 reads TGTGCCAGCGGTCCCGATAAATCCAGGGGCTACGAGCAGTACTTC.

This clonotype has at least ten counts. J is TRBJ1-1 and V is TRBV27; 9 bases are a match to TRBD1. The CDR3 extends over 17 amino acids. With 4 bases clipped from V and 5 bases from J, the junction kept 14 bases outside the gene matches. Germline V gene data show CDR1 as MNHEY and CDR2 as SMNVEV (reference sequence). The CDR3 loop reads CASSSSRDRGLSTEAFF. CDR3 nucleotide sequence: TGTGCCAGCAGTTCAAGCCGAGACAGGGGGTTGAGTACTGAAGCTTTCTTT.